These 13 T cell receptor beta chains originate from one sample sequenced in a study of graft-versus-host responses after intestinal transplantation. Antigen specificity for these receptors is unknown. Profiling relied on immunoSEQ multiplex PCR, and the TCRdb table lists in-frame clones only, not all of them. The sample contains approximately 88,000 clones, roughly 90% of which appear only once. This specimen consisted of unstimulated CD4+ T cells sorted from spleen or lymph node cells, obtained before intestinal transplant. These receptors came from a human donor who received an intestinal transplant.

The rearrangement joins TRBV10-3 to TRBJ2-1, with D tentatively TRBD2 (5 bases). Trimming pared 0 bases from V and 9 bases from J, leaving 15 bases between. The CDR3 is 15 amino acids. From germline, CDR1 is ENHRY and CDR2 SYGVKD. This CDR3 reads CAISESRLAGPEQFF. The CDR3, as DNA: TGTGCCATCAGTGAGTCTAGGCTAGCCGGGCCTGAGCAGTTCTTC.

J is TRBJ1-5 and V is TRBV10-3, with D unresolved. With 3 bases removed from V and 7 bases from J, the gap between germline ends came to 16 bases. The CDR3 has 15 residues. From germline, CDR1 is ENHRY and CDR2 SYGVKD. CDR3 nucleotides: TGTGCCATCAGTGAATATAGCCTCAGCGGGCAGCCCCAGCATTTT. Its translation is CAISEYSLSGQPQHF.

The V gene is TRBV7-9, the J gene TRBJ1-2; 7 bases are shared with TRBD1. The junction had 18 bases not matched to a gene; V was cut back by 7 bases and J by 7 bases. This CDR3 contains 16 residues. CDR1 is SEHNR, CDR2 FQNEAQ, per germline (reference sequence). The CDR3 is CASTVAGLQGSGGYTF. CDR3 nucleotides: TGTGCCAGCACCGTAGCGGGCCTACAGGGGAGCGGTGGCTACACCTTC. The whole variable domain, filled in from reference TRBV7-9 and TRBJ1-2, reads DTGVSQNPRHKITKRGQNVTFRCDPISEHNRLYWYRQTLGQGPEFLTYFQNEAQLEKSRLLSDRFSAERPKGSFSTLEIQRTEQGDSAMYLCASTVAGLQGSGGYTFGSGTRLTVV.

This sequence joins TRBV5-4 and TRBJ2-1; 11 bases are shared with TRBD2. The CDR3 contains 17 residues. Germline trimming cut 4 bases from V and 4 bases from J; bases unmatched to any gene: 10. Per the germline V gene, CDR1 is SGHNT and CDR2 is YYREEE (reference sequence). CDR3 amino acids: CASSGSGGASSYNEQFF. CDR3 nucleotides: TGTGCCAGCAGCGGTAGCGGGGGGGCCTCCTCTTACAATGAGCAGTTCTTC.

This clone was picked up one time. This rearrangement joins TRBV7-9 to TRBJ1-2; D remains ambiguous. This CDR3 has 14 amino acids. Trimming shortened V by 1 base and J by 8 bases, and 14 bases separated the two germline ends. Germline V lookup: CDR1 SEHNR, CDR2 FQNEAQ (reference sequence). The CDR3 nucleotides read TGTGCCAGCAGCTTAGGACGCCCCCCGGGGGGCTACACCTTC. Its translation: CASSLGRPPGGYTF. The full variable domain, in which reference TRBV7-9 and TRBJ1-2 provide the parts outside the CDR3, is DTGVSQNPRHKITKRGQNVTFRCDPISEHNRLYWYRQTLGQGPEFLTYFQNEAQLEKSRLLSDRFSAERPKGSFSTLEIQRTEQGDSAMYLCASSLGRPPGGYTFGSGTRLTVV.

The V and J genes are TRBV10-3 and TRBJ2-7; TRBD1 agrees at 9 bases. The J segment lost 6 bases and the V segment lost 8 bases, leaving 8 bases of the junction unmatched. This CDR3 comprises 13 residues. Germline loops: CDR1 ENHRY, CDR2 SYGVKD. CDR3 sequence reads: CAIEGQGLSEQYF. The DNA for the CDR3 is TGTGCCATCGAGGGACAGGGACTGTCCGAGCAGTACTTC.

The CDR3 protein is CASKGNNRQPQHF. The CDR3 DNA follows: TGTGCCTCAAAGGGGAACAATCGACAGCCCCAGCATTTT. The V call is TRBV19, the J call TRBJ1-5; D is possibly TRBD1 (5 bases). Trimming removed 11 bases at V and 7 bases at J, with 18 bases between. The CDR3 loop spans 13 amino acids. Germline V gene data show CDR1 as LNHDA and CDR2 as SQIVND (reference sequence).

This clone was detected once. The V gene is TRBV4-1, the J gene TRBJ2-2; D perhaps matches TRBD1 (8 bases). CDR3 length: 16 amino acids. Germline V gives CDR1 MGHRA, CDR2 YSYEKL. V lost 3 bases, J lost 4 bases, and 15 bases lay in between. CDR3 sequence: CASSQNNRGGTGELFF. The CDR3 DNA reads as TGCGCCAGCAGCCAGAACAACAGGGGGGGCACCGGGGAGCTGTTTTTT.

The chain has TRBV2 and TRBJ2-7; 12 bases are shared with TRBD2. The CDR3 is 15 residues long. The germline V gene encodes CDR1 SNHLY and CDR2 FYNNEI. V gave up 5 bases and J gave up 7 bases; unmatched junction bases: 9. This CDR3 is CASSWTSGVPGEQYF. The DNA for the CDR3 is TGTGCCAGCAGTTGGACTAGCGGGGTCCCGGGGGAGCAGTACTTC.

The chain links TRBV5-8 to TRBJ1-2; D may be TRBD1 (6 bases). This CDR3 spans 13 amino acids. Germline V gene lookup returns CDR1 SGHTS and CDR2 YDEGEE. V was clipped by 4 bases and J by 4 bases, with 11 bases between them. The CDR3 region is CASSRTVPYGYTF. Written as DNA, the CDR3 is TGTGCCAGCAGCCGGACAGTCCCCTATGGCTACACCTTC.

This clone showed up just a few times. The chain is built from TRBV29-1 and TRBJ1-2; 7 bases line up with TRBD1. With V trimmed by 8 bases and J by 2 bases, 5 bases remained unmatched. Looked up from germline, CDR1 is SQVTM and CDR2 is ANQGSEA. This CDR3 is built from 12 residues. The chain's CDR3 is CSTGTANYGYTF. The DNA of the CDR3 is TGCAGCACAGGGACAGCCAACTATGGCTACACCTTC.

The chain carries TRBV19 and TRBJ1-5; D remains unclear. CDR1 LNHDA and CDR2 SQIVND come from the germline V gene (reference sequence). The V and J ends lost 3 bases and 9 bases respectively, with 6 bases between them. This CDR3 is built from 11 residues. Here the CDR3 DNA reads TGTGCCAGTAGTATGGGAGGGCCCCAGCATTTT. Amino acid sequence: CASSMGGPQHF.

Comment on this clone: An end of the junction differs from the germline gene, which may be a read error. The chain uses TRBV7-8 and TRBJ2-7; 8 nucleotides align to TRBD1. The CDR3 loop spans 19 amino acids. The germline V gene has CDR1 SGHVS and CDR2 FQNEAQ. The DNA for the CDR3 is TGTGCCAGCAGCCCCCGCCCTAGGACAGGGCCGGCGTCCATATACGTGCAGTACTTC. Translating it yields CASSPRPRTGPASIYVQYF. The full variable domain, its missing parts supplied by reference TRBV7-8 and TRBJ2-7, is GAGVSQSPRYKVAKRGQDVALRCDPISGHVSLFWYQQALGQGPEFLTYFQNEAQLDKSGLPSDRFFAERPEGSVSTLKIQRTQQEDSAVYLCASSPRPRTGPASIYVQYFGPGTRLTVT.